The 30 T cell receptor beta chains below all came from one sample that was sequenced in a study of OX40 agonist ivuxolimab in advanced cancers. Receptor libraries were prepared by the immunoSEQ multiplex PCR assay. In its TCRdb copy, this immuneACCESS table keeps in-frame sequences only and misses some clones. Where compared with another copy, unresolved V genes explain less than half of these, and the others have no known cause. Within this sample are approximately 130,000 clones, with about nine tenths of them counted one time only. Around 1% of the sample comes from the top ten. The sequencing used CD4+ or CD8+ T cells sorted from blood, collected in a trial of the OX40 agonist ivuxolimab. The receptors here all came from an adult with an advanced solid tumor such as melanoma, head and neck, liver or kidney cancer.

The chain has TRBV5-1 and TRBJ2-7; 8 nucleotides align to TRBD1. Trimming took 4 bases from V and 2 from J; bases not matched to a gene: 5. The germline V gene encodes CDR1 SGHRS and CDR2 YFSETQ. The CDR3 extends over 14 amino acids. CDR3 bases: TGCGCCAGCAGCGTAGGGACAGGTCCCTACGAGCAGTACTTC. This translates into CASSVGTGPYEQYF.

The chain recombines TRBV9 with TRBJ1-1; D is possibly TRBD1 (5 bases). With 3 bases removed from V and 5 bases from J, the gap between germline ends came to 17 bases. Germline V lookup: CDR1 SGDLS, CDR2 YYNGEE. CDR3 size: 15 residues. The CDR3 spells CASSAYDQGGTEAFF. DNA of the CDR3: TGTGCCAGCAGCGCGTACGACCAGGGAGGGACTGAAGCTTTCTTT.

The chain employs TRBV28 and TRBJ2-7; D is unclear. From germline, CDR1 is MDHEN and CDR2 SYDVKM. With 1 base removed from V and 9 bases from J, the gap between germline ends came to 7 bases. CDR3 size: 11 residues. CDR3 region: CASSLSSTQYF. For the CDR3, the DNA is TGTGCCAGCAGTTTATCCTCGACGCAGTACTTC. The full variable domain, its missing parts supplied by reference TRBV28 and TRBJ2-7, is DVKVTQSSRYLVKRTGEKVFLECVQDMDHENMFWYRQDPGLGLRLIYFSYDVKMKEKGDIPEGYSVSREKKERFSLILESASTNQTSMYLCASSLSSTQYFGPGTRLTVT.

The CDR3 nucleotides are TGTGCCAGCAGCCAGGGGCTAGCGGGACTCACCGGGGAGCTGTTTTTT. It codes for CASSQGLAGLTGELFF. The rearrangement uses TRBV5-4 and TRBJ2-2, with 9 bases aligning to TRBD2. The CDR3 loop spans 16 amino acids. Germline-derived CDR1 and CDR2 are SGHNT and YYREEE (reference sequence). The junction had 8 bases not matched to a gene; V was cut back by 4 bases and J by 4 bases.

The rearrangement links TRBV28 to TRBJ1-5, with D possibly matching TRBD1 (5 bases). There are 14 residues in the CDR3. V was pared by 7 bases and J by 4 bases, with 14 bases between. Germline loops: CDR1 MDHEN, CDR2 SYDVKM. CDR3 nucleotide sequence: TGTGCCAGCACCCGGGGGACTTATAATCAGCCCCAGCATTTT. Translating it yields CASTRGTYNQPQHF. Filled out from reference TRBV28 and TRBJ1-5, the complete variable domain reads DVKVTQSSRYLVKRTGEKVFLECVQDMDHENMFWYRQDPGLGLRLIYFSYDVKMKEKGDIPEGYSVSREKKERFSLILESASTNQTSMYLCASTRGTYNQPQHFGDGTRLSIL.

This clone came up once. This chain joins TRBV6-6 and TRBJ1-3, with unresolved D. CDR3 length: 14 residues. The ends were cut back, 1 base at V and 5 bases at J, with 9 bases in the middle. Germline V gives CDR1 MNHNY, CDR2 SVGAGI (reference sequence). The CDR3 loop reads CASSYLAGRNTIYF. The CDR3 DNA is TGTGCCAGCAGTTACTTGGCAGGCCGAAACACCATATATTTT.

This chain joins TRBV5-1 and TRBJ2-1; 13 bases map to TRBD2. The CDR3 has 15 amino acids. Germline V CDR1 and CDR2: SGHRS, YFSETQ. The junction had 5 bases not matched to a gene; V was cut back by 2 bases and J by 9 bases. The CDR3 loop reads CASSFGLAGEAEQFF. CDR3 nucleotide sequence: TGCGCCAGCAGCTTCGGACTAGCGGGAGAGGCTGAGCAGTTCTTC.

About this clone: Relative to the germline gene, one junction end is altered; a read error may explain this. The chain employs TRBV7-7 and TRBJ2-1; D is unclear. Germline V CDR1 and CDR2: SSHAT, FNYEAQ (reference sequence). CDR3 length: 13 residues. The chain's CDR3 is CASSLGRHNEQFF. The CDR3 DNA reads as TGTGCTAGCAGCTTAGGCAGGCACAATGAGCAGTTCTTC.

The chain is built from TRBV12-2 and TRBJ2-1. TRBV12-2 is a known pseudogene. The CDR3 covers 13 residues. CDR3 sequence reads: CASRLARYNEQFF. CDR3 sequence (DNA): TGTGCAAGTCGCTTAGCTAGGTACAATGAGCAGTTCTTC.

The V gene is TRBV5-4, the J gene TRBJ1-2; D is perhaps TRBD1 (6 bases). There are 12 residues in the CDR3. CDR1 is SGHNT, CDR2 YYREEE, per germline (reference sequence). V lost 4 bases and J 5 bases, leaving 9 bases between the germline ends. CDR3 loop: CASSTTGYGYTF. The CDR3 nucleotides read TGTGCCAGCAGCACGACAGGATATGGCTACACCTTC.

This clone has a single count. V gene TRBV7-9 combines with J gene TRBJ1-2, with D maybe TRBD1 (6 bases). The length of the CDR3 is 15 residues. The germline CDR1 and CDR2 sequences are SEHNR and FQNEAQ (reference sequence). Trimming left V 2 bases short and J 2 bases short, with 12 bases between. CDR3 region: CASSLSLDSNYGYTF. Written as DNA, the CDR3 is TGTGCCAGCAGCTTATCCTTGGACAGCAACTATGGCTACACCTTC.

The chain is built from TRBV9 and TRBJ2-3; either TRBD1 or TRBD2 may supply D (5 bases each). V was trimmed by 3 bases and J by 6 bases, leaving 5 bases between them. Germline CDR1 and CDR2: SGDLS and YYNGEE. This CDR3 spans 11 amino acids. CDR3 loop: CASSGGDTQYF. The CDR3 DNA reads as TGTGCCAGCAGCGGGGGGGATACGCAGTATTTT.

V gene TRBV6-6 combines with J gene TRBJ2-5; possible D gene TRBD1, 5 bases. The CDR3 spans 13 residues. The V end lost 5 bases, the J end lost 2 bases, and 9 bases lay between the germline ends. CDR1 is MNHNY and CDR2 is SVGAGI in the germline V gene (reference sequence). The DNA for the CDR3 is TGTGCCAGCAGTCAACAGGCACAAGAGACCCAGTACTTC. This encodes CASSQQAQETQYF.

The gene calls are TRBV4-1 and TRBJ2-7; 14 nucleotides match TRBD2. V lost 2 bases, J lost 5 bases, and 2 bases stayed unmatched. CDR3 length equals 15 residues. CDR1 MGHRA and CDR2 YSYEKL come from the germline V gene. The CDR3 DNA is TGCGCCAGCAGCCAACGACTAGCGGGAGGGGACGAGCAGTACTTC. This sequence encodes CASSQRLAGGDEQYF.

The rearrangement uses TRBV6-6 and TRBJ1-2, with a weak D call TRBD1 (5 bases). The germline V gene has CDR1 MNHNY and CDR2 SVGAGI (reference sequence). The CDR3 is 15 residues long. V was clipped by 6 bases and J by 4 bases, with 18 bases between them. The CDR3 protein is CASRTFETDFYGYTF. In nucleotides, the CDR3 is TGTGCCAGCAGAACTTTCGAGACAGACTTCTATGGCTACACCTTC.

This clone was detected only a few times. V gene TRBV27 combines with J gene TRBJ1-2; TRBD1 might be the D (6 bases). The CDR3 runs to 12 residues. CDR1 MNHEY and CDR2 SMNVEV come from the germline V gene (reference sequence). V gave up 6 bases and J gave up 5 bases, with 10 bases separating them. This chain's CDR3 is CASRAGAYGYTF. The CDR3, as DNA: TGTGCCAGCAGGGCAGGGGCTTATGGCTACACCTTC.

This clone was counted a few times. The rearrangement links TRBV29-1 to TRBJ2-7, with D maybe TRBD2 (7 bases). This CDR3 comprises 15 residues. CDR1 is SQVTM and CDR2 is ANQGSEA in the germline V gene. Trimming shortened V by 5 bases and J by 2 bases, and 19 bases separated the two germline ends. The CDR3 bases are TGCAGCGTTAACACGGGGGGCCCTACAGCCTACGAGCAGTACTTC. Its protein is CSVNTGGPTAYEQYF.

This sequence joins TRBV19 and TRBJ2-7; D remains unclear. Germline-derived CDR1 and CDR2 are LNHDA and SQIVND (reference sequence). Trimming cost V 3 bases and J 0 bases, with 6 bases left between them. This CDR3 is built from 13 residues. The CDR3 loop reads CASSISSSYEQYF. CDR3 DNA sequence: TGTGCCAGTAGTATCTCCAGCTCCTACGAGCAGTACTTC.

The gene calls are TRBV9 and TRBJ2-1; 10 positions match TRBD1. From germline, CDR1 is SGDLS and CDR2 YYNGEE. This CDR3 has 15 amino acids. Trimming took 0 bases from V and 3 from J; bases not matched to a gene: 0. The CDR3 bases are TGTGCCAGCAGCGTAGGGACAGGGGGCTACAATGAGCAGTTCTTC. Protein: CASSVGTGGYNEQFF.

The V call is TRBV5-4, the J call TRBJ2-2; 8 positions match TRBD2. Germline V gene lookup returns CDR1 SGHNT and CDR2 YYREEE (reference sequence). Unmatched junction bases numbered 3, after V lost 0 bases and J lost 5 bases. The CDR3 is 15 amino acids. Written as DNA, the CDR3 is TGTGCCAGCAGCTTGGGCGGGAGGAGAACCGGGGAGCTGTTTTTT. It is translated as CASSLGGRRTGELFF.

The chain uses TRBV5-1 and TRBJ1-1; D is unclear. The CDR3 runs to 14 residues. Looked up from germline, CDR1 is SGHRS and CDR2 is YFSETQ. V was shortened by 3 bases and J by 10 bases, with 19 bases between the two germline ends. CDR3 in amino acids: CASSYERSDVGAFF. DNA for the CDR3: TGCGCCAGCAGCTATGAGCGGAGCGACGTCGGAGCTTTCTTT. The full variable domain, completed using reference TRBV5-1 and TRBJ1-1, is KAGVTQTPRYLIKTRGQQVTLSCSPISGHRSVSWYQQTPGQGLQFLFEYFSETQRNKGNFPGRFSGRQFSNSRSEMNVSTLELGDSALYLCASSYERSDVGAFFGQGTRLTVV.

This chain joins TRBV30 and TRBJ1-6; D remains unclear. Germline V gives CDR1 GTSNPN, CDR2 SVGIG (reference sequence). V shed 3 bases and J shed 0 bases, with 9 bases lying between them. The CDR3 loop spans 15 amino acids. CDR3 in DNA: TGTGCCTGGAGCGAAGGTTTCTCCTATAATTCACCCCTCCACTTT. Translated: CAWSEGFSYNSPLHF.

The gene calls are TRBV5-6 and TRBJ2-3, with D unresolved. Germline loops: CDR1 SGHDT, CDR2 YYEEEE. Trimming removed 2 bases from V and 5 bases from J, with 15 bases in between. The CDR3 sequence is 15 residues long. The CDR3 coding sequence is TGTGCCAGCAGCTTCTCCGGGCCCCGGGTAGATACGCAGTATTTT. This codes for CASSFSGPRVDTQYF.

CDR3: CASSPPSGYNNEQFF. In DNA, the CDR3 is TGTGCCAGCTCACCACCCAGCGGGTACAACAATGAGCAGTTCTTC. The V call is TRBV18, the J call TRBJ2-1; possible D gene TRBD2, 6 bases. The germline V and J ends were trimmed by 0 bases and 5 bases, with 11 bases remaining between them. The CDR3 runs 15 residues. Germline values: CDR1 KGHSH, CDR2 LQKENI. The full variable domain, rest sourced from reference TRBV18 and TRBJ2-1, is NAGVMQNPRHLVRRRGQEARLRCSPMKGHSHVYWYRQLPEEGLKFMVYLQKENIIDESGMPKERFSAEFPKEGPSILRIQQVVRGDSAAYFCASSPPSGYNNEQFFGPGTRLTVL.

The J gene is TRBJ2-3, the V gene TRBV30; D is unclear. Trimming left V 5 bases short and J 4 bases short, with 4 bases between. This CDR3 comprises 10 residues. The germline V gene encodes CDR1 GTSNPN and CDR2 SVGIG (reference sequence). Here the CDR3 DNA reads TGTGCCTGGGGCGCAGATACGCAGTATTTT. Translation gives CAWGADTQYF.

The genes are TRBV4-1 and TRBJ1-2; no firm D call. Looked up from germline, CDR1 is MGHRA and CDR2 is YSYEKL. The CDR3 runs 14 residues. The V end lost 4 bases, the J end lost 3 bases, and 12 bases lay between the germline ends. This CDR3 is CASSRGQEDYGYTF. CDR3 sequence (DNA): TGCGCCAGCAGCCGGGGTCAGGAGGACTATGGCTACACCTTC.

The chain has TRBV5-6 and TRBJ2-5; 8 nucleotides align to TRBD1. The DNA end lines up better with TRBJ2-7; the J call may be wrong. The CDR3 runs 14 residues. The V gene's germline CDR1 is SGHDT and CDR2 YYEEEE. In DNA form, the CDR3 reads TGTGCCAGCAGCGGATGGACAGGGACCTACGAGCAGTACTTC. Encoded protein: CASSGWTGTYEQYF.

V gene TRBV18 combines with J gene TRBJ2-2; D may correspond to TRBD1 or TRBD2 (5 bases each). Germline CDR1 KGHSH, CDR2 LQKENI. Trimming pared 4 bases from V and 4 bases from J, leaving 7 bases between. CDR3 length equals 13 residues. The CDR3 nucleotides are TGTGCCAGCTCACTCGGGGCCACCGGGGAGCTGTTTTTT. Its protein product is CASSLGATGELFF.

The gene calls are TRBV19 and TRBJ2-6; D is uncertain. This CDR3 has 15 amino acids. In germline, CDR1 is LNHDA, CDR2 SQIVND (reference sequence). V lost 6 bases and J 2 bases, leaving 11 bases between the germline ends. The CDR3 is CASSAIAPGANVLTF. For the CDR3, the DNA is TGTGCCAGTAGCGCGATAGCTCCTGGGGCCAACGTCCTGACTTTC.

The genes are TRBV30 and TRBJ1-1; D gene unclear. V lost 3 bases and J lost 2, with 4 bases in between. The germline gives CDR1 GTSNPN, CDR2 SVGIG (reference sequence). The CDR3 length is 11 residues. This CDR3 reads CAWSYNTEAFF. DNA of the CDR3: TGTGCCTGGAGCTACAACACTGAAGCTTTCTTT.